This TCR beta chain was captured by sequencing in a study of shared T cell receptors in the human thymus. Trimming left V 8 bases short and J 0 bases short, with 8 bases between. This CDR3 region has 13 residues. Germline lookup yields CDR1 MDHEN and CDR2 SYDVKM. Generated by immunoSEQ multiplex PCR, the TCRdb table keeps only in-frame clones and is missing some. The data hold 700,000 to 750,000 clones, with approximately 83% observed a single time. These records were also assigned to another study, of human thymus T cells. That study adds: Those donating were healthy Finnish infants in corrective surgery for congenital heart defects. In corrective heart surgery, resections were taken, and these provided the thymus tissue. Gene usage (both V and J) appeared biased in thymic and blood repertoires.

The clonotype comes from a girl less than two years old with a congenital heart defect. The rearrangement links TRBV28 to TRBJ1-3; TRBD1 is a possible D gene (5 bases). The sample consisted of thymocytes. The CDR3 nucleotides are TGTGCCAGCCCGACAGTCTCTGGAAACACCATATATTTT. Translated, it gives CASPTVSGNTIYF.